This T cell receptor (beta chain) was captured in a study of blood T cell repertoires in COVID-19. Across the whole study: T cells, B-cell-depleted T cells, or PBMCs provided the cDNA or gDNA that served as material.

The CDR3 has 14 amino acids. Losses at the gene ends were 0 bases for V and 4 bases for J; bases not matched to a gene: 4. The germline gives CDR1 GTSNPN, CDR2 SVGIG (reference sequence). Clones were read by immunoSEQ multiplex PCR, and TCRdb kept only the in-frame ones, dropping some. The sample lists 350,000 to 500,000 clones, around 90% occurring once. This sequence originates from a man younger than 35 with COVID-19, enrolled during active disease. Sequencing input: peripheral blood. The gene calls are TRBV30 and TRBJ2-7; TRBD1 aligns across 9 bases. Here the CDR3 reads CAWSVVGQGYEQYF. Written as DNA, the CDR3 is TGTGCCTGGAGTGTAGTAGGACAGGGGTACGAGCAGTACTTC.